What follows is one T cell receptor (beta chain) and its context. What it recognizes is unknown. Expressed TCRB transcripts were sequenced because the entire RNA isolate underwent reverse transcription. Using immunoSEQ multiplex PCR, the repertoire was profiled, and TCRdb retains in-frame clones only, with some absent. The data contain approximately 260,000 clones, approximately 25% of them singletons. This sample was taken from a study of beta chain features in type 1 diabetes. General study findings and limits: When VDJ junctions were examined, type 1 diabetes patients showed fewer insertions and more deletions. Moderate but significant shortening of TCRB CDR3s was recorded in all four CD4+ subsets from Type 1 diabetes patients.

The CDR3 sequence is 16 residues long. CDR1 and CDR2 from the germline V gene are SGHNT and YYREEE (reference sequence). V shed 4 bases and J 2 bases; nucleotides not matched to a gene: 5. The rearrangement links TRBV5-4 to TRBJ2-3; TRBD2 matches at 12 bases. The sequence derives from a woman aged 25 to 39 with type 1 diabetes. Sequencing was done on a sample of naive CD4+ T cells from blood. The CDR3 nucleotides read TGTGCCAGCAGCCGGGGACTAGCGGGCATCACAGATACGCAGTATTTT. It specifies CASSRGLAGITDTQYF.